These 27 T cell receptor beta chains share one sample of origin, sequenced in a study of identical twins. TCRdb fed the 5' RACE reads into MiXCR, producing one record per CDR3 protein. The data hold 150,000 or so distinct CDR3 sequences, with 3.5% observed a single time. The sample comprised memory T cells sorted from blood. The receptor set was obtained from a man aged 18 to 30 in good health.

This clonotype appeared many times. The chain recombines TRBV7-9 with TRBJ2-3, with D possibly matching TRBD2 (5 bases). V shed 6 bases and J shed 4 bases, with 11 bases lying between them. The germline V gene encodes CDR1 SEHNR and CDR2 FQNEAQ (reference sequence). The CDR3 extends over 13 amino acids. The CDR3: CASRAAPSDTQYF. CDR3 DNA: TGTGCCAGCAGAGCGGCCCCCTCAGATACGCAGTATTTT.

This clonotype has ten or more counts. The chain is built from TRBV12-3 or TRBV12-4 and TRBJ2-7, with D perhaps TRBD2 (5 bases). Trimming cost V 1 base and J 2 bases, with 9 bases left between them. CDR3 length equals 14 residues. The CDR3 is CASSLEVEAYEQYV. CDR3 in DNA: TGTGCCAGCAGTTTAGAAGTGGAGGCCTACGAGCAGTACGTC.

The CDR3 sequence is CASTSLAGRSYNEQFF. Written as DNA, the CDR3 is TGTGCCAGCACCTCGCTAGCGGGAAGGTCCTACAATGAGCAGTTCTTC. The V call is TRBV2, the J call TRBJ2-1; 9 nucleotides align to TRBD2. The CDR3 is made up of 16 amino acids. The germline gives CDR1 SNHLY, CDR2 FYNNEI. Trimming took 7 bases from V and 1 from J; bases not matched to a gene: 8.

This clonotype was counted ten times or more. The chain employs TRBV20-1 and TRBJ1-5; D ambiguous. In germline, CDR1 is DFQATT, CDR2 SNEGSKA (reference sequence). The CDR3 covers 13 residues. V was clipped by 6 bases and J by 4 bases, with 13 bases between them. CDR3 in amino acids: CSARSTANQPQHF. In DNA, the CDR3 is TGCAGTGCCAGGTCTACAGCTAATCAGCCCCAGCATTTT.

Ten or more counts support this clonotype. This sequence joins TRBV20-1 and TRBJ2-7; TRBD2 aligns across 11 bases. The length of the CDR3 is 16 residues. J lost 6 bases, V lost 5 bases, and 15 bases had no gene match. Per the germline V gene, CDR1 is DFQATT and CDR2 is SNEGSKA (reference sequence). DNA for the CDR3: TGCAGTGCTGAGGGGGGTAGCGGGAGGGCCACCTCCGAGCAGTACTTC. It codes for CSAEGGSGRATSEQYF.

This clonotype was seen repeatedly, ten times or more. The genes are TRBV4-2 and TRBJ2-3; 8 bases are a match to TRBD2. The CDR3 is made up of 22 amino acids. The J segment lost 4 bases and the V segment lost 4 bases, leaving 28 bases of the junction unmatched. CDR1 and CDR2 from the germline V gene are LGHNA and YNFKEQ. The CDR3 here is CASSLTGLIREGRGGDPDTQYF. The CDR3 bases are TGTGCCAGCAGCCTCACCGGCCTTATTCGGGAGGGCCGGGGGGGTGATCCAGATACGCAGTATTTT.

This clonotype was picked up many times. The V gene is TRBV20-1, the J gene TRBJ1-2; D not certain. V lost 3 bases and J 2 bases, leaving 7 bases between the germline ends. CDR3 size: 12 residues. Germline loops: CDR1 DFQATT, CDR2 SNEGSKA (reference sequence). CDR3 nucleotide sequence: TGCAGTGCTAGTGGGCGCAACTATGGCTACACCTTC. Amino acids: CSASGRNYGYTF.

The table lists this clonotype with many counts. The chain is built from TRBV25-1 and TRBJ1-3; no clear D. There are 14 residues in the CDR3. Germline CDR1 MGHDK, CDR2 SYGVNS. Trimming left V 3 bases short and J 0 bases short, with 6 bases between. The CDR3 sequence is CASSDRFSGNTIYF. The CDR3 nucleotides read TGTGCCAGCAGTGATAGGTTCTCTGGAAACACCATATATTTT.

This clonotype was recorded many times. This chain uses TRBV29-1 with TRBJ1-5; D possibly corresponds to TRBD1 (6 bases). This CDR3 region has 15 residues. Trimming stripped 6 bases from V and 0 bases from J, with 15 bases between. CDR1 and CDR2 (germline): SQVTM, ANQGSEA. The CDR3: CSVMDSSYSNQPQHF. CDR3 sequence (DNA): TGCAGCGTCATGGACAGCTCGTATAGCAATCAGCCCCAGCATTTT.

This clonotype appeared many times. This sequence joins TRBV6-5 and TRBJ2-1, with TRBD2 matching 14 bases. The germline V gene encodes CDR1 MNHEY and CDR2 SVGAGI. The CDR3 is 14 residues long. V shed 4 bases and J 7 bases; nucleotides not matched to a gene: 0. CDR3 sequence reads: CASSWTSGRNEQFF. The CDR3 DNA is TGTGCCAGCAGTTGGACTAGCGGGAGGAATGAGCAGTTCTTC.

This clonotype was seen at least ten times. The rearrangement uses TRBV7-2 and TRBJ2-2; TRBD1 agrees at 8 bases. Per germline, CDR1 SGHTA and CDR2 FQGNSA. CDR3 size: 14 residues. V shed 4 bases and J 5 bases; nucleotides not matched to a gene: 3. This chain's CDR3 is CASSSRQGTGELFF. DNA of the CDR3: TGTGCCAGCAGCTCCCGACAGGGGACCGGGGAGCTGTTTTTT.

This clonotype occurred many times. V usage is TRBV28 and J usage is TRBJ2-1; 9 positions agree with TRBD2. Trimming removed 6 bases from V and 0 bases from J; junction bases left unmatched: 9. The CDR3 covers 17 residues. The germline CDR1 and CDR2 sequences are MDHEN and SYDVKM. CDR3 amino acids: CASRETSGSASYNEQFF. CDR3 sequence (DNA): TGTGCCAGCAGGGAGACTAGCGGCTCTGCCTCCTACAATGAGCAGTTCTTC.

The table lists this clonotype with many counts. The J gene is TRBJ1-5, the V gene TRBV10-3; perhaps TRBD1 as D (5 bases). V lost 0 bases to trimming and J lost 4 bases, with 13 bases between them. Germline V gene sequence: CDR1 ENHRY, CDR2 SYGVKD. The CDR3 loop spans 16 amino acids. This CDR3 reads CAISESGQNGNQPQHF. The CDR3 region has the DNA TGTGCCATCAGTGAGTCAGGACAAAACGGGAATCAGCCCCAGCATTTT.

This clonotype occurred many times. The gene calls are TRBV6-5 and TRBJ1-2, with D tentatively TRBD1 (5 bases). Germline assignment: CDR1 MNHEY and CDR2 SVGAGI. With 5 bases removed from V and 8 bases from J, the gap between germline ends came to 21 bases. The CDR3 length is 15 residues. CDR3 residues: CASSTGSRPRDGYTF. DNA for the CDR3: TGTGCCAGCAGTACTGGGAGTCGCCCTAGGGACGGCTACACCTTC.

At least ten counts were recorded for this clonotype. CDR3 in DNA: TGTGCCAGCAGTTTAGGAGGGGGCGTTGGGGCTGAAGCTTTCTTT. It specifies CASSLGGGVGAEAFF. The genes are TRBV12-3 or TRBV12-4 and TRBJ1-1; TRBD1 matches 7 bases. J gave up 6 bases and V 1 base, and 8 bases lay outside the gene matches. The CDR3 length is 15 residues.

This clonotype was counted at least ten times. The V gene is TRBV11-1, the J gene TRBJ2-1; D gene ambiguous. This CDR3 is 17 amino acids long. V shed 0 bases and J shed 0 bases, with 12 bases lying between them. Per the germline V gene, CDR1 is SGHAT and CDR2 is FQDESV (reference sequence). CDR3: CASSLAGLGSSYNEQFF. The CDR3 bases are TGTGCCAGCAGCTTAGCGGGTTTGGGAAGCTCCTACAATGAGCAGTTCTTC. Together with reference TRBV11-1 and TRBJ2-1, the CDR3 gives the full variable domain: EAEVAQSPRYKITEKSQAVAFWCDPISGHATLYWYRQILGQGPELLVQFQDESVVDDSQLPKDRFSAERLKGVDSTLKIQPAELGDSAMYLCASSLAGLGSSYNEQFFGPGTRLTVL.

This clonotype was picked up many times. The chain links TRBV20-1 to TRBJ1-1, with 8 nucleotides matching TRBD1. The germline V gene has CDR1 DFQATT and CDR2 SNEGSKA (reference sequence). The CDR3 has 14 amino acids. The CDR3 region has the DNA TGCAGACCCGGACAGGGCAGAGTAAGCACTGAAGCTTTCTTT. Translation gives CRPGQGRVSTEAFF.

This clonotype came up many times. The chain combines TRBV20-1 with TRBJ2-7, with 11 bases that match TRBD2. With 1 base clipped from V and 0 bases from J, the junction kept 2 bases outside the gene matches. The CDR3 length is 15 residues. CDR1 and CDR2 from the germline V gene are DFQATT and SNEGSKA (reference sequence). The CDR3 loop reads CSARATSGNSYEQYF. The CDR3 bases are TGCAGTGCTAGAGCGACTAGCGGGAACTCCTACGAGCAGTACTTC.

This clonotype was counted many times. CDR3 region: CASSSTISPLHF. DNA of the CDR3: TGTGCCAGCAGTTCCACGATCTCACCCCTCCACTTT. V gene TRBV7-2 combines with J gene TRBJ1-6; D call uncertain. The CDR3 consists of 12 residues. Germline-derived CDR1 and CDR2 are SGHTA and FQGNSA. V was clipped by 6 bases and J by 10 bases, with 10 bases between them.

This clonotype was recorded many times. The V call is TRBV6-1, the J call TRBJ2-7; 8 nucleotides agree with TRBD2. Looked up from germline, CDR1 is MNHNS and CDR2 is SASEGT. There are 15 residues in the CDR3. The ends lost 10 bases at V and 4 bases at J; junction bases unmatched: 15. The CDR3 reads CATAYTGTRVYEQYF. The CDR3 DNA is TGTGCCACGGCATATACCGGGACTAGGGTGTACGAGCAGTACTTC.

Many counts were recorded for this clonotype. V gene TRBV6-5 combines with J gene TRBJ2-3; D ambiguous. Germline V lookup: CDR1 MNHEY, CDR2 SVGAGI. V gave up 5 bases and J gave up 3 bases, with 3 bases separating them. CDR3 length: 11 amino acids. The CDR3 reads CASSKTDTQYF. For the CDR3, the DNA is TGTGCCAGCAGTAAAACAGATACGCAGTATTTT.

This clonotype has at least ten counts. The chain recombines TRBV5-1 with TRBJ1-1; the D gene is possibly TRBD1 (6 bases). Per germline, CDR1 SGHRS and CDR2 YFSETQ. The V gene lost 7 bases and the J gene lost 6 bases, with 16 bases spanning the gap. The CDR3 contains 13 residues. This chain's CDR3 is CASGTGWTAEAFF. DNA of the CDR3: TGCGCCAGCGGCACAGGGTGGACTGCTGAAGCTTTCTTT.

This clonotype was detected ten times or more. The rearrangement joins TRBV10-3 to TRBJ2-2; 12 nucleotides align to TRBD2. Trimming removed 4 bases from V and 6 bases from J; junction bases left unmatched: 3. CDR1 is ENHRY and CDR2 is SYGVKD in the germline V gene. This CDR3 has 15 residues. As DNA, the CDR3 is TGTGCCATCAGTGGACTAGCGGGAGCTGCCGGGGAGCTGTTTTTT. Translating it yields CAISGLAGAAGELFF.

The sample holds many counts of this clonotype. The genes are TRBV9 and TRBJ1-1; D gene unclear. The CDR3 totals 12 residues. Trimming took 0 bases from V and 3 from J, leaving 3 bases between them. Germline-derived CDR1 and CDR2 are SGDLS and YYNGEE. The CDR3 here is CASSVVDTEAFF. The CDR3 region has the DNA TGTGCCAGCAGCGTAGTGGACACTGAAGCTTTCTTT.

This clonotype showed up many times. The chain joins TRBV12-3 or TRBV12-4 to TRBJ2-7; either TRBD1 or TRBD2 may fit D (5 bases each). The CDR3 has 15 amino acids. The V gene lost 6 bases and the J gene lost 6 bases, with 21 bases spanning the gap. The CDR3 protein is CASRTPGPLHSEQYV. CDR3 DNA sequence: TGTGCCAGCAGAACCCCGGGACCGCTACACTCCGAGCAGTACGTC.

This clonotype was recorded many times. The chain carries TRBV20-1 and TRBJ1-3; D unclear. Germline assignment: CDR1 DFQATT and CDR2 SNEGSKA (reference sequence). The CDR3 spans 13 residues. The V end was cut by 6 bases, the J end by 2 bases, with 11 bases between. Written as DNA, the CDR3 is TGCAGTGCGCCCGGTGCGGCTGGAAACACCATATATTTT. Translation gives CSAPGAAGNTIYF.

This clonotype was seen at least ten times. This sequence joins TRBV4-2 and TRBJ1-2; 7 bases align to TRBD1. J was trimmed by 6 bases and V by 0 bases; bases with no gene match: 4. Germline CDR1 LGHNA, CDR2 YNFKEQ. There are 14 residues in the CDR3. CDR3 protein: CASSQDPRGDGYTF. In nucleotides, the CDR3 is TGTGCCAGCAGCCAAGATCCCAGGGGGGATGGCTACACCTTC.